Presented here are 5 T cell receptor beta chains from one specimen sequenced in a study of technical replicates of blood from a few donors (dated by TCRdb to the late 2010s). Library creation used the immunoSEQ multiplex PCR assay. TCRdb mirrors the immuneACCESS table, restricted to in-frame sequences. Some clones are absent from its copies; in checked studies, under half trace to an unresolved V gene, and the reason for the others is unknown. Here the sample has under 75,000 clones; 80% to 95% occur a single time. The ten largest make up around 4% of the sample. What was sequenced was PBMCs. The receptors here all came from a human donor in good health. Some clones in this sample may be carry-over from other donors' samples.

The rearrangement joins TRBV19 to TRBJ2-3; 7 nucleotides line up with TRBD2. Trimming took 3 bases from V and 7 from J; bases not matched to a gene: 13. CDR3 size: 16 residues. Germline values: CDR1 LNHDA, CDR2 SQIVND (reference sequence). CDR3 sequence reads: CASSMTPGWGGNTQYF. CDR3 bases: TGTGCCAGTAGTATGACCCCAGGGTGGGGGGGAAATACGCAGTATTTT.

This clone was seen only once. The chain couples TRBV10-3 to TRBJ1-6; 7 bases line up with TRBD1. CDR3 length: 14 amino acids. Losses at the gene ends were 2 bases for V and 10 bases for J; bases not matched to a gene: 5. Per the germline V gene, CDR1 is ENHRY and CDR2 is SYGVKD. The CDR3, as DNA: TGTGCCATCAGTGAGAACAGGGGAGACTCACCCCTCCACTTT. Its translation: CAISENRGDSPLHF.

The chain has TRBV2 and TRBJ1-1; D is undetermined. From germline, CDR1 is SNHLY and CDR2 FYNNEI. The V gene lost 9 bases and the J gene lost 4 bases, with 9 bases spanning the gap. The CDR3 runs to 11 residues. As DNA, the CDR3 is TGTGCCAGTTGGGGAGGCACTGAAGCTTTCTTT. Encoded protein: CASWGGTEAFF. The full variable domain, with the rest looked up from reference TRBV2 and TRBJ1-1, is EPEVTQTPSHQVTQMGQEVILRCVPISNHLYFYWYRQILGQKVEFLVSFYNNEISEKSEIFDDQFSVERPDGSNFTLKIRSTKLEDSAMYFCASWGGTEAFFGQGTRLTVV.

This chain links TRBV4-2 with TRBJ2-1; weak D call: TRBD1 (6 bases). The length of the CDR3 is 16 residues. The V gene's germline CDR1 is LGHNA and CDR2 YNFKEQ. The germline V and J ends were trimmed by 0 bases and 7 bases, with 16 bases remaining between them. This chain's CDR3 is CASSQDAAGAWNEQFF. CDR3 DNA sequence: TGTGCCAGCAGCCAAGATGCCGCAGGGGCGTGGAATGAGCAGTTCTTC.

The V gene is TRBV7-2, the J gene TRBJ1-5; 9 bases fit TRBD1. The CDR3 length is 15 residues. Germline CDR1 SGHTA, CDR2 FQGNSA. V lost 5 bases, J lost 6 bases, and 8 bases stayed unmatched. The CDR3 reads CASSLGTGRAQPQHF. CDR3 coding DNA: TGTGCCAGCAGCCTCGGGACAGGGAGGGCTCAGCCCCAGCATTTT.